Below, one TCR beta chain is given with its context. No antigen is known for it. TCRdb fed the 5' RACE reads into MiXCR, producing one record per CDR3 protein. The sample lists roughly 470,000 distinct CDR3 sequences; 13% to 15% were seen once. This record belongs to a study of identical twins. Study observations and caveats: Zero-insertion results could be subject to partial confounding by invariant MAIT and iNKT cells.

V shed 2 bases and J shed 7 bases, with 9 bases lying between them. Germline assignment: CDR1 MNHEY and CDR2 SVGEGT. The CDR3 is 14 residues long. A further study also used this sample, focusing on yellow fever vaccine responses in identical twins.

The chain carries TRBV6-2 or TRBV6-3 and TRBJ1-6; D not certain. Material: CD4+ T cells sorted from blood. The source is a woman aged 18-29 years in good health. CDR3 amino acids: CASSYPGPNSPLHF. The CDR3 region has the DNA TGTGCCAGCAGTTACCCAGGACCCAATTCACCCCTCCACTTT.